These 10 T cell receptor beta chains were all obtained from the same sample, sequenced in a study of blood T cell repertoires in COVID-19. Generated by immunoSEQ multiplex PCR, the TCRdb table keeps only in-frame clones and is missing some. The table shows under 250,000 clones, with about 85% occurring only once. Sequencing was done on a sample of peripheral blood. These receptors were obtained from a man aged 18-30 years with active or convalescent COVID-19.

V usage is TRBV6-5 and J usage is TRBJ1-3, with TRBD1 as a possible D gene (5 bases). V lost 8 bases and J 0 bases, leaving 14 bases between the germline ends. The CDR3 has 15 amino acids. Germline V gene sequence: CDR1 MNHEY, CDR2 SVGAGI. The CDR3 region is CASSPGDVSGNTIYF. The CDR3, as DNA: TGTGCCAGCTCCCCGGGGGATGTCTCTGGAAACACCATATATTTT.

CDR3: CASSSWRTVRGNTIYF. As DNA, the CDR3 is TGTGCCAGCAGTTCGTGGAGAACTGTGCGGGGAAACACCATATATTTT. The V call is TRBV6-6, the J call TRBJ1-3; unclear D gene. The V and J ends lost 4 bases and 4 bases respectively, with 17 bases between them. This CDR3 region has 16 residues. The V gene's germline CDR1 is MNHNY and CDR2 SVGAGI (reference sequence).

This clone occurred a few times. The chain links TRBV28 to TRBJ1-1; D is possibly TRBD1 (5 bases). Trimming took off 5 bases at V and 0 bases at J, with 16 bases between the two ends. CDR1 and CDR2 (germline): MDHEN, SYDVKM. The CDR3 has 16 amino acids. The DNA of the CDR3 is TGTGCCAGCAGTCCACCATGGGCGGACATGAACACTGAAGCTTTCTTT. This gives the protein CASSPPWADMNTEAFF.

J is TRBJ2-4 and V is TRBV5-1; 7 bases are shared with TRBD1. From germline, CDR1 is SGHRS and CDR2 YFSETQ. CDR3 length equals 16 residues. The V segment lost 0 bases and the J segment 3 bases; nucleotides outside the gene matches: 6. The CDR3 loop is CASSLDRGNLKNIQYF. The CDR3 DNA reads TGCGCCAGCAGCTTGGACAGGGGAAATCTCAAAAACATTCAGTACTTC.

The gene calls are TRBV6-5 and TRBJ2-2; no clear D. Trimming took 2 bases from V and 6 from J, leaving 7 bases between them. CDR3 length: 13 residues. Germline lookup yields CDR1 MNHEY and CDR2 SVGAGI. The CDR3 reads CASSYPVAGELFF. CDR3 coding DNA: TGTGCCAGCAGTTACCCCGTTGCCGGGGAGCTGTTTTTT.

This chain uses TRBV7-9 with TRBJ2-7; D remains unclear. The germline CDR1 and CDR2 sequences are SEHNR and FQNEAQ (reference sequence). This CDR3 has 12 residues. V lost 5 bases to trimming and J lost 5 bases, with 10 bases between them. CDR3: CASSTPRNEQYF. CDR3 in DNA: TGTGCCAGCAGCACACCTAGAAACGAGCAGTACTTC.

This clone was seen only a few times. The V and J genes are TRBV5-4 and TRBJ2-1; 10 bases agree with TRBD2. The J segment lost 4 bases and the V segment lost 4 bases, leaving 8 bases of the junction unmatched. There are 16 residues in the CDR3. Germline V gene data show CDR1 as SGHNT and CDR2 as YYREEE (reference sequence). For the CDR3, the DNA is TGTGCCAGCAGCCCGAGCGGGAGGGGTCATTACAATGAGCAGTTCTTC. Protein: CASSPSGRGHYNEQFF.

The rearrangement links TRBV27 to TRBJ2-7; D may be TRBD1 (6 bases). This CDR3 spans 14 amino acids. Germline CDR1 and CDR2: MNHEY and SMNVEV (reference sequence). Between the trimmed V and J ends, which lost 6 bases and 3 bases, there was a span of 15 bases. The CDR3 loop reads CASSLRGRGYEQYF. The CDR3, as DNA: TGTGCCAGCAGCCTTAGGGGCAGGGGCTACGAGCAGTACTTC.

The chain employs TRBV5-6 and TRBJ1-2; maybe TRBD1 (5 bases). The CDR3 consists of 13 residues. Trimming cost V 5 bases and J 2 bases, with 10 bases left between them. CDR1 and CDR2 from the germline V gene are SGHDT and YYEEEE. This CDR3 is CASSLTENYGYTF. The CDR3 DNA is TGTGCCAGCAGTTTGACAGAGAACTATGGCTACACCTTC. Using reference TRBV5-6 and TRBJ1-2 for the parts outside the CDR3, the full variable domain is DAGVTQSPTHLIKTRGQQVTLRCSPKSGHDTVSWYQQALGQGPQFIFQYYEEEERQRGNFPDRFSGHQFPNYSSELNVNALLLGDSALYLCASSLTENYGYTFGSGTRLTVV.

The chain uses TRBV20-1 and TRBJ2-7; 14 bases fit TRBD2. This CDR3 has 15 amino acids. Unmatched junction bases numbered 7, after V lost 4 bases and J lost 5 bases. The V gene's germline CDR1 is DFQATT and CDR2 SNEGSKA (reference sequence). DNA of the CDR3: TGCAGTGCTACTGATCCGGGACTAGCGGGAGACGAGCAGTACTTC. It codes for CSATDPGLAGDEQYF.